The rows below give T cell receptor beta chains drawn from one sample of a study of blood T cell repertoires in COVID-19. Produced via immunoSEQ multiplex PCR; TCRdb's table is partial and in-frame only. The repertoire has 150,000 to 200,000 clones, about 79% of them found once; the top ten carry approximately 16%. What was sequenced was PBMCs or T cells enriched from blood (not recorded which). These receptors were obtained from a man aged 45-65 years who had recovered from COVID-19. Each CDR3 is given with its conserved first and last residue. Fields, in order: CDR3 protein, CDR3 DNA, V gene, clone size, J gene, D gene. The D gene is left open where the match is weak. Not every row has a clone size; where given, it reads once, few, many or a size class.

CDR3aa: CATRHYSSRGQKYF
CDR3nt: TGTGCCACCAGGCACTACAGTAGCAGGGGGCAGAAGTATTTT
v_gene: TRBV15
abundance: .
j_gene: TRBJ2-3
d_gene: TRBD1

CDR3aa: CASSSRGQSFSGNTIYF
CDR3nt: TGTGCCAGCAGTAGCCGGGGTCAAAGCTTCTCTGGAAACACCATATATTTT
v_gene: TRBV27
abundance: once
j_gene: TRBJ1-3
d_gene: .

CDR3aa: CASSLTGPGQPQHF
CDR3nt: TGTGCCAGCAGCCTGACAGGGCCGGGTCAGCCCCAGCATTTT
v_gene: TRBV14
abundance: .
j_gene: TRBJ1-5
d_gene: TRBD1

CDR3aa: CASSREEAISYEQYF
CDR3nt: TGTGCCAGCAGTAGGGAGGAGGCAATCTCCTACGAGCAGTACTTC
v_gene: TRBV6-5
abundance: few
j_gene: TRBJ2-7
d_gene: .

CDR3aa: CASSYDLGGNTEAFF
CDR3nt: TGTGCCAGCAGTTACGATCTAGGTGGGAACACTGAAGCTTTCTTT
v_gene: TRBV6-5
abundance: .
j_gene: TRBJ1-1
d_gene: .

CDR3aa: CASSISGAGTGELFF
CDR3nt: TGTGCCAGTAGTATTAGTGGGGCGGGAACCGGGGAGCTGTTTTTT
v_gene: TRBV19
abundance: .
j_gene: TRBJ2-2
d_gene: .

CDR3aa: CAWSVGLDTDTQYF
CDR3nt: TGTGCCTGGAGTGTGGGGCTCGACACAGATACGCAGTATTTT
v_gene: TRBV30
abundance: .
j_gene: TRBJ2-3
d_gene: .

CDR3aa: CAWRDTGDYQPQHF
CDR3nt: TGTGCCTGGAGGGACACGGGGGACTATCAGCCCCAGCATTTT
v_gene: TRBV30
abundance: once
j_gene: TRBJ1-5
d_gene: .

CDR3aa: CASSLASSYEQYF
CDR3nt: TGTGCCAGCAGCTTGGCATCGTCCTACGAGCAGTACTTC
v_gene: TRBV11-2
abundance: .
j_gene: TRBJ2-7
d_gene: .

CDR3aa: CAWTRLAGRTDTQYF
CDR3nt: TGTGCCTGGACCCGACTAGCGGGGCGCACAGATACGCAGTATTTT
v_gene: TRBV30
abundance: .
j_gene: TRBJ2-3
d_gene: TRBD2

CDR3aa: CASSEGGGASYEQYF
CDR3nt: TGTGCCAGCAGTGAAGGCGGGGGGGCCTCCTACGAGCAGTACTTC
v_gene: TRBV6-1
abundance: .
j_gene: TRBJ2-7
d_gene: TRBD2

CDR3aa: CASSLEGTVPSEAFF
CDR3nt: TGTGCCAGCAGCTTGGAAGGGACAGTTCCCTCTGAAGCTTTCTTT
v_gene: TRBV5-4
abundance: .
j_gene: TRBJ1-1
d_gene: TRBD1

CDR3aa: CASSYVGNQPQHF
CDR3nt: TGTGCCAGCAGTTACGTCGGGAATCAGCCCCAGCATTTT
v_gene: TRBV6-5
abundance: .
j_gene: TRBJ1-5
d_gene: .

CDR3aa: CASSQGRRGAEAFF
CDR3nt: TGTGCCAGCAGCCAAGGAAGAAGGGGCGCTGAAGCTTTCTTT
v_gene: TRBV3-1/TRBV3-2
abundance: .
j_gene: TRBJ1-1
d_gene: .

CDR3aa: CASSTDSYEQYF
CDR3nt: TGTGCCAGCAGTACAGATTCCTACGAGCAGTACTTC
v_gene: TRBV2
abundance: .
j_gene: TRBJ2-7
d_gene: .

CDR3aa: CASSDYYEQYF
CDR3nt: TGTGCCAGCAGCGACTACTACGAGCAGTACTTC
v_gene: TRBV6-2/TRBV6-3
abundance: .
j_gene: TRBJ2-7
d_gene: .

CDR3aa: CASSLVAGGQIETQYF
CDR3nt: TGTGCTAGCAGCTTAGTAGCGGGGGGGCAAATAGAGACCCAGTACTTC
v_gene: TRBV7-7
abundance: .
j_gene: TRBJ2-5
d_gene: TRBD2

CDR3aa: CASSPRWTGANQPQHF
CDR3nt: TGTGCCAGCAGCCCAAGATGGACAGGTGCCAATCAGCCCCAGCATTTT
v_gene: TRBV7-8
abundance: .
j_gene: TRBJ1-5
d_gene: TRBD1

CDR3aa: CARGQRGNYGYTF
CDR3nt: TGTGCCCGAGGACAGCGGGGGAACTATGGCTACACCTTC
v_gene: TRBV30
abundance: .
j_gene: TRBJ1-2
d_gene: .

CDR3aa: CASSLGAFSGNTIYF
CDR3nt: TGTGCCAGCAGCCTAGGGGCATTCTCTGGAAACACCATATATTTT
v_gene: TRBV6-5
abundance: once
j_gene: TRBJ1-3
d_gene: .

CDR3aa: CASTSGGRSPLHF
CDR3nt: TGTGCCAGCACCTCAGGGGGGCGTTCACCCCTCCACTTT
v_gene: TRBV25-1
abundance: .
j_gene: TRBJ1-6
d_gene: TRBD1

CDR3aa: CATSRTAGSGDTQYF
CDR3nt: TGTGCCACCAGCAGGACAGCAGGTTCTGGAGATACGCAGTATTTT
v_gene: TRBV15
abundance: .
j_gene: TRBJ2-3
d_gene: .

CDR3aa: CASSKPTGENGETQYF
CDR3nt: TGCGCCAGCAGCAAGCCCACAGGGGAGAATGGGGAGACCCAGTACTTC
v_gene: TRBV5-1
abundance: .
j_gene: TRBJ2-5
d_gene: TRBD1

CDR3aa: CASSLLRGNEQFF
CDR3nt: TGTGCCAGCTCACTCCTCAGAGGCAATGAGCAGTTCTTC
v_gene: TRBV18
abundance: .
j_gene: TRBJ2-1
d_gene: .

CDR3aa: CASSGVHEKLFF
CDR3nt: TGTGCCAGTAGCGGGGTTCATGAAAAACTGTTTTTT
v_gene: TRBV19
abundance: .
j_gene: TRBJ1-4
d_gene: .

CDR3aa: CASSLGQGSSEAFF
CDR3nt: TGTGCCAGCAGCTTAGGACAGGGATCATCTGAAGCTTTCTTT
v_gene: TRBV7-9
abundance: few
j_gene: TRBJ1-1
d_gene: TRBD1

CDR3aa: CASSVLGTGTFSEQYF
CDR3nt: TGTGCCAGCAGCGTACTTGGGACAGGGACTTTTAGCGAGCAGTACTTC
v_gene: TRBV7-6
abundance: few
j_gene: TRBJ2-7
d_gene: TRBD1